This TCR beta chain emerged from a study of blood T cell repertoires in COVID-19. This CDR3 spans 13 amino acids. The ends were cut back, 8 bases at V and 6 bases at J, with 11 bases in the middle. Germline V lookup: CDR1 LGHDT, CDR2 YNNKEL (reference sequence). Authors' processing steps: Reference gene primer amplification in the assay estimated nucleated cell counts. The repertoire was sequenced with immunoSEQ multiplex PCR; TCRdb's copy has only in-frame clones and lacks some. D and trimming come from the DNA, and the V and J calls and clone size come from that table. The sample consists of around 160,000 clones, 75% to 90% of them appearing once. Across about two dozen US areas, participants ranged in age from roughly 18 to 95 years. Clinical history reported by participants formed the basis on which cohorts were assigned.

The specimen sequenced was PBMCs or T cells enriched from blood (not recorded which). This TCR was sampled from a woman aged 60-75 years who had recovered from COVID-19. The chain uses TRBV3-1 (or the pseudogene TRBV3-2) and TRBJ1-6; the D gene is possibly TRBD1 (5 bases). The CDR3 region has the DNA TGTGCCAGCCATAGGGGTGGTAATTCACCCCTCCACTTT. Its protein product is CASHRGGNSPLHF.